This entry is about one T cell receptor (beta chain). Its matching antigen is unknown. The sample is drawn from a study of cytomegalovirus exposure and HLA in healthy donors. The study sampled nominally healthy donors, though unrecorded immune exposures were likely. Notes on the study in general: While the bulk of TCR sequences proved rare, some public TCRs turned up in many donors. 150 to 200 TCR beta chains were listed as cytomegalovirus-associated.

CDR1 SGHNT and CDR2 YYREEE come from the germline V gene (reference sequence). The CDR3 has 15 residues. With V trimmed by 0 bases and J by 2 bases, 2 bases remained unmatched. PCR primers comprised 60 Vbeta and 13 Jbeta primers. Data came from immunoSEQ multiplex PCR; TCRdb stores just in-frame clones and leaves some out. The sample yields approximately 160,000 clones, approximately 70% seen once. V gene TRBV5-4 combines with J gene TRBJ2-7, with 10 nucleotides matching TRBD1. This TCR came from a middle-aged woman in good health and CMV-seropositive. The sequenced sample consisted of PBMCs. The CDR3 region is CASSLGGQGPYEQYF. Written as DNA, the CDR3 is TGTGCCAGCAGCTTGGGGGGACAGGGGCCCTACGAGCAGTACTTC.